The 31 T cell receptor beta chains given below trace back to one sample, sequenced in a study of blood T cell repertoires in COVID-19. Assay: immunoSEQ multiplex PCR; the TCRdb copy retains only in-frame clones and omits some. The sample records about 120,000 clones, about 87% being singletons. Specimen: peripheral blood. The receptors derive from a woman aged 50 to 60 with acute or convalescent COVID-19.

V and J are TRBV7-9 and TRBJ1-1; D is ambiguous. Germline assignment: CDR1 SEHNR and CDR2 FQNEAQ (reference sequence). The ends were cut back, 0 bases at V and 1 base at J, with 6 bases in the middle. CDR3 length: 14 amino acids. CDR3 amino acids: CASSLARGNTEAFF. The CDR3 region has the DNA TGTGCCAGCAGCTTAGCCCGAGGGAACACTGAAGCTTTCTTT.

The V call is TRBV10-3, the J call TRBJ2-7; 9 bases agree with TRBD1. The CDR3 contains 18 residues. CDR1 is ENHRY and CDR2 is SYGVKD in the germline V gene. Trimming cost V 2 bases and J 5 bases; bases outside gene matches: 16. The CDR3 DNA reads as TGTGCCATCAGTGAGGGGCCGGGGACAGGGTTTTTGTCGGACGAGCAGTACTTC. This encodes CAISEGPGTGFLSDEQYF.

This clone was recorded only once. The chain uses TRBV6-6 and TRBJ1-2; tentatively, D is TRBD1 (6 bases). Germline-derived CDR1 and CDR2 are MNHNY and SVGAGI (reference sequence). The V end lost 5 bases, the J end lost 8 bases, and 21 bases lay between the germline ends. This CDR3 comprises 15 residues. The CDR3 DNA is TGTGCCAGCAGTCCCTCGGTCGTCCTCAGGGGCGGCTACACCTTC. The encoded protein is CASSPSVVLRGGYTF.

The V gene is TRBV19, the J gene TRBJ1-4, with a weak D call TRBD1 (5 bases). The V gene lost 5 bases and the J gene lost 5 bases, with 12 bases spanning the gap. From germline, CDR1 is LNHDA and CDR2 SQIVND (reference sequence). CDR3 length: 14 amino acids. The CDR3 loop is CASSGAAMNEKLFF. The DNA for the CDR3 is TGTGCCAGTAGTGGGGCTGCGATGAATGAAAAACTGTTTTTT.

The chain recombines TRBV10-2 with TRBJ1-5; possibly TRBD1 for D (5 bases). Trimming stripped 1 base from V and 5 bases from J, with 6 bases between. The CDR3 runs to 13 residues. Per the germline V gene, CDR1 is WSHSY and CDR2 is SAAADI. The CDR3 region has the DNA TGCGCCAGCAGTGAGTGGGGGGATCAGCCCCAGCATTTT. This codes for CASSEWGDQPQHF.

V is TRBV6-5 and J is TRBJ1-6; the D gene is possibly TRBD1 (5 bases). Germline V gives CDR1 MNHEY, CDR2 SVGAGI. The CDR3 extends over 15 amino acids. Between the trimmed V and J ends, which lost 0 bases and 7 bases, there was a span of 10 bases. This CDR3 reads CASSYSGALNSPLHF. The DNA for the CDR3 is TGTGCCAGCAGTTACTCAGGGGCCCTCAATTCACCCCTCCACTTT.

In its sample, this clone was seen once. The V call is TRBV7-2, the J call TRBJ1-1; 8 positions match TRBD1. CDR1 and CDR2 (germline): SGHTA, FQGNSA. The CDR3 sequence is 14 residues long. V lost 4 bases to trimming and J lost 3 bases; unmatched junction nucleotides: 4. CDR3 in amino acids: CASSSYRGDTEAFF. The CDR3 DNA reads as TGTGCCAGCAGCTCATACAGGGGGGACACTGAAGCTTTCTTT.

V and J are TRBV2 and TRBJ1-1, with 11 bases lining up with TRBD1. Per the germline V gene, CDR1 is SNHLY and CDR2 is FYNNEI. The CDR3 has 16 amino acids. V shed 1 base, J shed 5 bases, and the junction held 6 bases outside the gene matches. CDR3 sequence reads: CASSEGGTGGWTEAFF. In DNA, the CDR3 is TGTGCCAGCAGTGAAGGGGGGACAGGGGGATGGACTGAAGCTTTCTTT. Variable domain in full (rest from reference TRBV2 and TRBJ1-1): EPEVTQTPSHQVTQMGQEVILRCVPISNHLYFYWYRQILGQKVEFLVSFYNNEISEKSEIFDDQFSVERPDGSNFTLKIRSTKLEDSAMYFCASSEGGTGGWTEAFFGQGTRLTVV.

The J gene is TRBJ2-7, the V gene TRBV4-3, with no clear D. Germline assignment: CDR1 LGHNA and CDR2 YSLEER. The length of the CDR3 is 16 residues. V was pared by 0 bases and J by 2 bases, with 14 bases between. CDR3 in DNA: TGCGCCAGCAGCCAAGATACTACGGGTATGACCTACGAGCAGTACTTC. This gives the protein CASSQDTTGMTYEQYF.

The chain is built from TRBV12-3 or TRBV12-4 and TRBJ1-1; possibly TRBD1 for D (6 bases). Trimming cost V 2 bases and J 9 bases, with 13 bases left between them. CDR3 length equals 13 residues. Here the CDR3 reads CASSLTGYGKAFF. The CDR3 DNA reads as TGTGCCAGCAGTTTAACAGGGTACGGGAAAGCTTTCTTT.

CDR3 sequence: CSVDLTGRHEKLFF. The CDR3 region has the DNA TGCAGCGTTGACCTGACAGGGAGGCATGAAAAACTGTTTTTT. The chain combines TRBV29-1 with TRBJ1-4; 7 bases fit TRBD1. There are 14 residues in the CDR3. The germline V gene has CDR1 SQVTM and CDR2 ANQGSEA. J gave up 6 bases and V 3 bases, and 7 bases lay outside the gene matches. Full variable domain (missing parts from reference TRBV29-1 and TRBJ1-4): SAVISQKPSRDICQRGTSLTIQCQVDSQVTMMFWYRQQPGQSLTLIATANQGSEATYESGFVIDKFPISRPNLTFSTLTVSNMSPEDSSIYLCSVDLTGRHEKLFFGSGTQLSVL.

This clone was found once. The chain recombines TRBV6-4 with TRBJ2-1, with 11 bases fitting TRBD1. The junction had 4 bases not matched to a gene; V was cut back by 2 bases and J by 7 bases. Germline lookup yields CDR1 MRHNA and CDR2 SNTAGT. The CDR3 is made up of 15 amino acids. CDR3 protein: CASSDVGQGANEQFF. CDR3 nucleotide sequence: TGTGCCAGCAGTGACGTCGGACAGGGGGCGAATGAGCAGTTCTTC.

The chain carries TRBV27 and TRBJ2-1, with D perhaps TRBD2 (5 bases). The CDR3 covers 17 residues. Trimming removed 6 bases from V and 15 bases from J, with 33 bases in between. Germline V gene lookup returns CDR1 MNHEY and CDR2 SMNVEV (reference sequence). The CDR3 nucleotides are TGTGCCAGCAGCCCCAGACAAGGGTTAGCCTCGGGAAATGTGTGGTTCTTC. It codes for CASSPRQGLASGNVWFF.

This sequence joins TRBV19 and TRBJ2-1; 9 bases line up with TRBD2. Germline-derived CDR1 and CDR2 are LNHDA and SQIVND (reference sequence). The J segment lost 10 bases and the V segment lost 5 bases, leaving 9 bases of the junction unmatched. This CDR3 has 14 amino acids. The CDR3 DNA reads TGTGCCAGTAGTTTGGCGGGAGGGCCGAGGGAGCAGTTCTTC. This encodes CASSLAGGPREQFF.

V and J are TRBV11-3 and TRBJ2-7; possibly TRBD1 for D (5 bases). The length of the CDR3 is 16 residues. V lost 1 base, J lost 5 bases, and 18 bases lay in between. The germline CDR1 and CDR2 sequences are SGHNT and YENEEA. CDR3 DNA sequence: TGTGCCAGCAGCTTAGGAAGCAAGGGCAGGGCCCACGAGCAGTACTTC. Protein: CASSLGSKGRAHEQYF.

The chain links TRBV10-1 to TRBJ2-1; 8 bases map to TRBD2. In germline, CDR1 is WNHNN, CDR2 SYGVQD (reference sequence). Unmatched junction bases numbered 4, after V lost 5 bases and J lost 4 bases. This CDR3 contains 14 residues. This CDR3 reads CASSSGGGYNEQFF. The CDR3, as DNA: TGCGCCAGCAGTTCGGGGGGGGGTTACAATGAGCAGTTCTTC.

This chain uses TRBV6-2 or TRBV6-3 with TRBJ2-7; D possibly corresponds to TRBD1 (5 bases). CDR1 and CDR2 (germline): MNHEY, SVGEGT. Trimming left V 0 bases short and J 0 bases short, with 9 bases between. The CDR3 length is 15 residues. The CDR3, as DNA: TGTGCCAGCAGTTACTCGCACAGGAGCTCCTACGAGCAGTACTTC. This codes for CASSYSHRSSYEQYF.

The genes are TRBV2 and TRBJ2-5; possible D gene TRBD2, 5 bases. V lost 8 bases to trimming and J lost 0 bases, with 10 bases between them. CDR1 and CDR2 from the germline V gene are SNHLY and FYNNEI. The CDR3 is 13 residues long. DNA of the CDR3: TGTGCCAGCCTGAGGGCTTACCAAGAGACCCAGTACTTC. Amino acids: CASLRAYQETQYF.

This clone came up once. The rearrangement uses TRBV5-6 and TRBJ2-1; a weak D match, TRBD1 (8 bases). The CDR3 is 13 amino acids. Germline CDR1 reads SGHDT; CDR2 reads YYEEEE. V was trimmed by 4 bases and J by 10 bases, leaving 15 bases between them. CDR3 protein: CASSHTGGGEQFF. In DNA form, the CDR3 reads TGTGCCAGCAGCCACACAGGGGGGGGCGAGCAGTTCTTC. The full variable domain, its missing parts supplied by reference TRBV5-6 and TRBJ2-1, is DAGVTQSPTHLIKTRGQQVTLRCSPKSGHDTVSWYQQALGQGPQFIFQYYEEEERQRGNFPDRFSGHQFPNYSSELNVNALLLGDSALYLCASSHTGGGEQFFGPGTRLTVL.

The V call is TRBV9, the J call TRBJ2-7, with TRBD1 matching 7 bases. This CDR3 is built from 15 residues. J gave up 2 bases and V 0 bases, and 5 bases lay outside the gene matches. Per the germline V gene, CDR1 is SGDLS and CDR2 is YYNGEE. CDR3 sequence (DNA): TGTGCCAGCAGCGTAGGCGGACAGGCTGCCTACGAGCAGTACTTC. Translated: CASSVGGQAAYEQYF. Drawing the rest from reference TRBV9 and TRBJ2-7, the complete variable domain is DSGVTQTPKHLITATGQRVTLRCSPRSGDLSVYWYQQSLDQGLQFLIQYYNGEERAKGNILERFSAQQFPDLHSELNLSSLELGDSALYFCASSVGGQAAYEQYFGPGTRLTVT.

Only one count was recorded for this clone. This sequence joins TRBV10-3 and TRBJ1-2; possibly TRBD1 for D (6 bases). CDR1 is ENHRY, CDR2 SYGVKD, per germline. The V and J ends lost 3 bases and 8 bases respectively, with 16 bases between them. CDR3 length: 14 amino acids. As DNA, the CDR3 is TGTGCCATCAGTGACCGGGACATGTCGTCAGGCTACACCTTC. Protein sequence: CAISDRDMSSGYTF.

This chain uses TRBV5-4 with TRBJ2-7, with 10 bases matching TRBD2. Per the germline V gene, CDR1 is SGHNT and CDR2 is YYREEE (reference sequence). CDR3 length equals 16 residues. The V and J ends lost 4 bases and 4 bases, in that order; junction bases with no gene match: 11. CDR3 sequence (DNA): TGTGCCAGCAGCCTAGGAGCTAGCGGGAGCCTTTACGAGCAGTACTTC. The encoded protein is CASSLGASGSLYEQYF.

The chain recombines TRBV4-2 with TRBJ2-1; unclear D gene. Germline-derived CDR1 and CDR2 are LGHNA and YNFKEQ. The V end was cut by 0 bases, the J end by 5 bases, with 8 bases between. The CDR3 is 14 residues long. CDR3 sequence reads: CASSQDRVDNEQFF. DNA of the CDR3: TGTGCCAGCAGCCAAGATAGAGTAGACAATGAGCAGTTCTTC.

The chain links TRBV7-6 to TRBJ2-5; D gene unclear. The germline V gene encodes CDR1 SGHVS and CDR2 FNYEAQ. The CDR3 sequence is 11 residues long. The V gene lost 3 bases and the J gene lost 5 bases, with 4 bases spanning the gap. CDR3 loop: CASSFIETQYF. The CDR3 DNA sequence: TGTGCCAGCAGCTTTATCGAGACCCAGTACTTC.

In nucleotides, the CDR3 is TGCGCCAGCAGCCAAGATCTGGGCTCCGGGGGAACTGAAGCTTTCTTT. Translating gives CASSQDLGSGGTEAFF. The chain is built from TRBV4-3 and TRBJ1-1; D may be TRBD1 (5 bases). Germline lookup yields CDR1 LGHNA and CDR2 YSLEER. The germline V and J ends were trimmed by 0 bases and 5 bases, with 16 bases remaining between them. The CDR3 is made up of 16 amino acids.

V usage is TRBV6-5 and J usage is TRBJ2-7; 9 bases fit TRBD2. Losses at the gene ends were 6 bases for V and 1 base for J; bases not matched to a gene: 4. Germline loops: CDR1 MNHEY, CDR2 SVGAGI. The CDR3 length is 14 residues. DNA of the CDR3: TGTGCCAGCAGCCGACTAGCGGATTCCTACGAGCAGTACTTC. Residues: CASSRLADSYEQYF.

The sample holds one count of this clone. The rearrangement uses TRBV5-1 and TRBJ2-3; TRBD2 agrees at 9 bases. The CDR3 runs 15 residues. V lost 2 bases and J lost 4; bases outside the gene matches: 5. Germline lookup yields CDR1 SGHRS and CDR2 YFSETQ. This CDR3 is CASSFAGGPSDTQYF. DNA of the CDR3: TGCGCCAGCAGCTTTGCGGGGGGGCCGTCAGATACGCAGTATTTT.

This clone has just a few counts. CDR3: CASSQDRGSQPQHF. The CDR3 nucleotides read TGTGCCAGCAGCCAGGACAGGGGAAGCCAGCCCCAGCATTTT. J is TRBJ1-5 and V is TRBV4-2, with TRBD1 matching over 9 bases. Germline V gene data show CDR1 as LGHNA and CDR2 as YNFKEQ. The CDR3 length is 14 residues. With V trimmed by 3 bases and J by 7 bases, 4 bases remained unmatched.

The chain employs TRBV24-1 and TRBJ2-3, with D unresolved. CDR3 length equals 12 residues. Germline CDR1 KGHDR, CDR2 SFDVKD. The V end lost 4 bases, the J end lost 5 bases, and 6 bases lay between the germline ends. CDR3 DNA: TGTGCCACCAGTGACGGCGGAGATACGCAGTATTTT. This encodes CATSDGGDTQYF.

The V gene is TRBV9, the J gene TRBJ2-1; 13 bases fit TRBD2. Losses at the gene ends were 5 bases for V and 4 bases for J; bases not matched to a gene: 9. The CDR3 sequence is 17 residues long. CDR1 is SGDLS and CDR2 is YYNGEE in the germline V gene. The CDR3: CASSLGTSGDPYNEQFF. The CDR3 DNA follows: TGTGCCAGCAGTCTCGGGACTAGCGGGGATCCTTACAATGAGCAGTTCTTC. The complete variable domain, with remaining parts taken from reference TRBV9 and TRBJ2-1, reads DSGVTQTPKHLITATGQRVTLRCSPRSGDLSVYWYQQSLDQGLQFLIQYYNGEERAKGNILERFSAQQFPDLHSELNLSSLELGDSALYFCASSLGTSGDPYNEQFFGPGTRLTVL.

CDR3 loop: CASSLFGGGDAGELFF. The CDR3 bases are TGTGCCAGCAGCTTATTTGGGGGAGGGGACGCCGGGGAGCTGTTTTTT. The chain joins TRBV7-2 to TRBJ2-2, with 7 nucleotides matching TRBD2. From germline, CDR1 is SGHTA and CDR2 FQGNSA. V lost 2 bases and J lost 6; bases outside the gene matches: 9. This CDR3 region has 16 residues.